This TCR beta chain appears in the sequencing data of a study of beta chain features in type 1 diabetes. General study results and limits: Type 1 diabetes patients had TCRB CDR3s that were shorter (moderately but significantly so) in all four CD4+ subsets.

This clone has a handful of counts. Its antigen is unknown. The germline V and J ends were trimmed by 3 bases and 5 bases, with 12 bases remaining between them. Germline V gene lookup returns CDR1 SGDLS and CDR2 YYNGEE. The CDR3 consists of 15 residues. As every portion of the isolated RNA was reverse transcribed, the sequencing read expressed TCRB transcripts. The table came from immunoSEQ multiplex PCR; TCRdb's copy has only in-frame clones and leaves some out. Among 680,000 or so clones listed, over 10% were seen once. Source material: naive CD4+ T cells from blood. The chain is built from TRBV9 and TRBJ1-6; D is perhaps TRBD1 (5 bases). This clonotype originated in a man younger than 35 with type 1 diabetes. CDR3 coding DNA: TGTGCCAGCAGCGCGACAGTATTGGATAATTCACCCCTCCACTTT. Protein: CASSATVLDNSPLHF.